Below, 8 T cell receptor beta chains from the same sample are listed, as sequenced in a study of blood T cell repertoires in COVID-19. Method: immunoSEQ multiplex PCR; TCRdb's copy keeps in-frame clones and lacks some. The sample lists approximately 450,000 clones, 85% to 90% seen once, with roughly 1.1% in the top ten. The sequencing input was PBMCs or T cells enriched from blood (not recorded which). These receptors were obtained from a man aged 25 to 40 who had recovered from COVID-19.

The chain uses TRBV7-6 and TRBJ2-2; D is unclear. Germline-derived CDR1 and CDR2 are SGHVS and FNYEAQ. The germline V and J ends were trimmed by 2 bases and 6 bases, with 10 bases remaining between them. The CDR3 is 14 amino acids. The chain's CDR3 is CASSLNVGAGELFF. Written as DNA, the CDR3 is TGTGCCAGCAGCTTAAACGTGGGCGCCGGGGAGCTGTTTTTT.

The rearrangement joins TRBV4-2 to TRBJ2-5, with D possibly matching TRBD2 (5 bases). The CDR3 contains 14 residues. CDR1 is LGHNA, CDR2 YNFKEQ, per germline. V dropped 2 bases and J dropped 4 bases, with 11 bases sitting between them. The DNA of the CDR3 is TGTGCCAGCAGCCAACACCCGGGGTCAGAGACCCAGTACTTC. Amino acid sequence: CASSQHPGSETQYF.

The gene calls are TRBV28 and TRBJ1-3, with D possibly being TRBD1 (5 bases). The CDR3 spans 15 residues. Trimming stripped 2 bases from V and 4 bases from J, with 12 bases between. Germline assignment: CDR1 MDHEN and CDR2 SYDVKM. The chain's CDR3 is CASSLGALGGNTIYF. CDR3 bases: TGTGCCAGCAGTTTAGGGGCCTTGGGGGGAAACACCATATATTTT. Full variable domain (rest looked up from reference TRBV28 and TRBJ1-3): DVKVTQSSRYLVKRTGEKVFLECVQDMDHENMFWYRQDPGLGLRLIYFSYDVKMKEKGDIPEGYSVSREKKERFSLILESASTNQTSMYLCASSLGALGGNTIYFGEGSWLTVV.

This clone was counted once. Other DNA sequences from this sample encode an identical CDR3 as well. The chain is built from TRBV9 and TRBJ2-7, with TRBD2 matching over 8 bases. V shed 4 bases, J shed 4 bases, and the junction held 7 bases outside the gene matches. The V gene's germline CDR1 is SGDLS and CDR2 YYNGEE. The CDR3 runs 14 residues. The CDR3 DNA follows: TGTGCCAGCAGCCCAGGGACTAGTTCGTACGAGCAGTACTTC. Its translation is CASSPGTSSYEQYF.

The rearrangement joins TRBV15 to TRBJ2-4, with D possibly matching TRBD2 (5 bases). Germline V gene lookup returns CDR1 LNHNV and CDR2 YYDKDF (reference sequence). V dropped 1 base and J dropped 0 bases, with 22 bases sitting between them. The CDR3 is made up of 20 amino acids. Written as DNA, the CDR3 is TGTGCCACCAGCAGAGTAGTTTTAAGCGGAGCCGAACTAGCCAAAAACATTCAGTACTTC. Encoded protein: CATSRVVLSGAELAKNIQYF.

V is TRBV6-5 and J is TRBJ2-1; TRBD2 aligns across 7 bases. Germline-derived CDR1 and CDR2 are MNHEY and SVGAGI. Trimming took 2 bases from V and 7 from J; bases not matched to a gene: 2. The CDR3 covers 13 residues. The CDR3 here is CASSYGRGNEQFF. The CDR3 region has the DNA TGTGCCAGCAGTTACGGGAGGGGTAATGAGCAGTTCTTC.

The CDR3: CATSDLTPSQETQYF. CDR3 DNA sequence: TGTGCCACCAGTGATTTGACGCCTAGCCAAGAGACCCAGTACTTC. The rearrangement joins TRBV24-1 to TRBJ2-5, with no clear D. Trimming left V 0 bases short and J 1 base short, with 8 bases between. The CDR3 length is 15 residues. CDR1 is KGHDR and CDR2 is SFDVKD in the germline V gene.

This chain links TRBV7-8 with TRBJ2-3, with TRBD2 matching 10 bases. The CDR3 contains 19 residues. With V trimmed by 1 base and J by 1 base, 11 bases remained unmatched. The germline CDR1 and CDR2 sequences are SGHVS and FQNEAQ. CDR3 in amino acids: CASSLGIKREGRGTDTQYF. The CDR3 region has the DNA TGTGCCAGCAGCTTAGGGATCAAGCGGGAGGGCCGGGGCACAGATACGCAGTATTTT.